The entry below gives a single T cell receptor beta chain sequence along with its context. The sample is drawn from a study of blood T cell repertoires in COVID-19. About the research overall: The United States, Italy and Spain were the sources of the acute and convalescent COVID-19 samples.

Only in-frame clones appear in the TCRdb table, and some are missing; sequencing was by immunoSEQ multiplex PCR. The sample includes about 100,000 clones, over 65% of them seen just once. The CDR3 covers 16 residues. From germline, CDR1 is SGHNT and CDR2 YYREEE (reference sequence). V gave up 5 bases and J gave up 4 bases, with 18 bases separating them. The chain combines TRBV5-4 with TRBJ2-2; tentative D call: TRBD1 (6 bases). The sequence was obtained from a human donor in a cohort sampled during active COVID-19. The sequenced sample was peripheral blood. The CDR3 is CASRSRGRDGTGELFF. The CDR3 DNA reads TGTGCCAGCAGAAGCAGGGGTCGGGATGGCACCGGGGAGCTGTTTTTT.